These 8 T cell receptor beta chains were all obtained from the same sample, sequenced in a study of response to subunit inactivated influenza vaccine. MiXCR, applied by TCRdb to the RT-PCR reads, yields one record per CDR3 protein. Here the sample spans roughly 700,000 distinct CDR3 sequences, 11% to 15% being singletons. The specimen was PBMCs from blood, collected approximately 15 days before vaccination. Every receptor here comes from a man aged 50-59 years who received an inactivated influenza vaccine.

This clonotype came up many times. This rearrangement joins TRBV5-6 to TRBJ1-6; D not resolved. The CDR3 totals 12 residues. Germline-derived CDR1 and CDR2 are SGHDT and YYEEEE. The V and J ends lost 3 bases and 5 bases respectively, with 3 bases between them. The CDR3 sequence is CASSSDNSPLHF. The CDR3 region has the DNA TGTGCCAGCAGCTCGGATAATTCACCCCTCCACTTT.

A note on this clonotype: This may arise from a read error, as a much more abundant clone is one base away. The chain combines TRBV14 with TRBJ2-1; no reliable D call. Trimming stripped 0 bases from V and 0 bases from J, with 9 bases between. Germline-derived CDR1 and CDR2 are SGHDN and FVKESK. This CDR3 has 16 amino acids. CDR3 protein: CASSQDLLTSYNEQFF. The CDR3 DNA is TGTGCCAGCAGCCAAGATTTATTGACCTCCTACAATGAGCAGTTCTTC.

A few counts support this clonotype. V gene TRBV19 combines with J gene TRBJ1-1; a weak D match, TRBD1 (5 bases). Per the germline V gene, CDR1 is LNHDA and CDR2 is SQIVND (reference sequence). This CDR3 region has 15 residues. V was pared by 3 bases and J by 5 bases, with 16 bases between. CDR3 coding DNA: TGTGCCAGTAGTATTAGTCCGGGGCAGCGGACTGAAGCTTTCTTT. Its protein is CASSISPGQRTEAFF.

V and J are TRBV27 and TRBJ2-7, with D perhaps TRBD1 (5 bases). This CDR3 region has 14 residues. V shed 3 bases and J shed 5 bases, with 14 bases lying between them. CDR1 and CDR2 from the germline V gene are MNHEY and SMNVEV (reference sequence). The CDR3 region has the DNA TGTGCCAGCAGTTTTGTTCAGGGTATCGACGAGCAGTACTTC. The encoded protein is CASSFVQGIDEQYF.

The rearrangement joins TRBV7-2 to TRBJ2-7; 10 nucleotides match TRBD2. V dropped 2 bases and J dropped 0; count of bases not matched to a gene: 4. Germline assignment: CDR1 SGHTA and CDR2 FQGNSA. This CDR3 is built from 16 residues. In DNA form, the CDR3 reads TGTGCCAGCAGCTTATTCGGACTAGCGGACTCCTACGAGCAGTACTTC. Protein: CASSLFGLADSYEQYF.

This clonotype was recorded a few times. This chain joins TRBV27 and TRBJ1-1, with TRBD1 as a possible D gene (5 bases). V lost 5 bases, J lost 5 bases, and 12 bases lay in between. Germline CDR1 and CDR2: MNHEY and SMNVEV (reference sequence). The CDR3 consists of 13 residues. CDR3 in DNA: TGTGCCAGCAGTCGACAGACCTGGACTGAAGCTTTCTTT. Protein product: CASSRQTWTEAFF.

This clonotype turned up a few times. V gene TRBV12-3 or TRBV12-4 combines with J gene TRBJ2-3; D remains ambiguous. The ends were cut back, 5 bases at V and 2 bases at J, with 8 bases in the middle. The CDR3 spans 13 residues. The CDR3 nucleotides are TGTGCCAGCAGTCTCGTCCTCACAGATACGCAGTATTTT. Translated: CASSLVLTDTQYF.

This clonotype has just one count. The rearrangement joins TRBV29-1 to TRBJ1-2; D remains unclear. The germline CDR1 and CDR2 sequences are SQVTM and ANQGSEA. The CDR3 is made up of 12 amino acids. Trimming left V 7 bases short and J 6 bases short, with 15 bases between. The CDR3 is CSAIDHLNGYTF. The CDR3 nucleotides read TGCAGCGCGATAGATCACCTCAATGGCTACACCTTC. Supplemented by reference TRBV29-1 and TRBJ1-2, the full variable domain reads SAVISQKPSRDICQRGTSLTIQCQVDSQVTMMFWYRQQPGQSLTLIATANQGSEATYESGFVIDKFPISRPNLTFSTLTVSNMSPEDSSIYLCSAIDHLNGYTFGSGTRLTVV.